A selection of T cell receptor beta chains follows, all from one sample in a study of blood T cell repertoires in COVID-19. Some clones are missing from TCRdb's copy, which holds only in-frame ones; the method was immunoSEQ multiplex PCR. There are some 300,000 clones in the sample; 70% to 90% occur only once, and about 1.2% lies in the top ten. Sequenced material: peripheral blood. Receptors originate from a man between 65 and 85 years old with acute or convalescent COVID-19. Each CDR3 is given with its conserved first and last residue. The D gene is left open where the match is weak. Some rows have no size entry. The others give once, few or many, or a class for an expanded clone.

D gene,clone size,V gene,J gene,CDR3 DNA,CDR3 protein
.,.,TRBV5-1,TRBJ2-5,TGCGCCAGCAGCTTGGTGTCAGAAGAGACCCAGTACTTC,CASSLVSEETQYF
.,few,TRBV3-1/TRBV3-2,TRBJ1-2,TGTGCCAGCAGCCAGGGGCTGGGGGGCTACACCTTC,CASSQGLGGYTF
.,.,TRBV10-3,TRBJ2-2,TGTGCCATGGCGGTATCCTGGACTACTGGGGAGCTGTTTTTT,CAMAVSWTTGELFF
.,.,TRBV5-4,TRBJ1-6,TGTGCCAGCAGCTTCTGGGGGAGGACGAATAATTCACCCCTCCACTTT,CASSFWGRTNNSPLHF
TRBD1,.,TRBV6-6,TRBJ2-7,TGTGCCAGCAGTCTACCGGGACAGGGGGTTGAGCAGTACTTC,CASSLPGQGVEQYF
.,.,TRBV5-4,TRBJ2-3,TGTGCCAGCAGCACCCCGACACCTAGCACAGATACGCAGTATTTT,CASSTPTPSTDTQYF
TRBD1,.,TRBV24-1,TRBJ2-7,TGTGCCACCAGTGATTTCGGGACAGGGGGGCAGTACTTC,CATSDFGTGGQYF
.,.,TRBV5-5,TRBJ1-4,TGTGCCAGCAGCTTCCATCCAACTAATGAAAAACTGTTTTTT,CASSFHPTNEKLFF
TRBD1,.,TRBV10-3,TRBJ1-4,TGTGCCATCAGTGTGACAGGGGTCGGGAATGAAAAACTGTTTTTT,CAISVTGVGNEKLFF
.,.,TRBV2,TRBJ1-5,TGTGCCAGCAGTGACTCCGGGGGGAATCAGCCCCAGCATTTT,CASSDSGGNQPQHF
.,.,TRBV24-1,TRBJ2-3,TGTGCCACCAGTGATACAGTTTGGGCAGATACGCAGTATTTT,CATSDTVWADTQYF
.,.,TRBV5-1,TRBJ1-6,TGCGCCAGCAGCCTAGGGGGAGGGAATTCACCCCTCCACTTT,CASSLGGGNSPLHF
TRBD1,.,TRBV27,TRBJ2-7,TGTGCCAGCAGTACCGACAGGGGGTCCGAGCAGTACTTC,CASSTDRGSEQYF
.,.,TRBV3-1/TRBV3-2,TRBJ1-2,TGTGCCAGCAGCCCGGGACTCGGAGGCTACACCTTC,CASSPGLGGYTF
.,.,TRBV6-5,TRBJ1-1,TGTGCCAGCATGACGGGCGGGACGTCCGGAAGGGCTTTCTTT,CASMTGGTSGRAFF
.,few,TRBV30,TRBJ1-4,TGTGCCTGGAGTTGGGGGGCAACTAATGAAAAACTGTTTTTT,CAWSWGATNEKLFF
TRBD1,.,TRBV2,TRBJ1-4,TGTGCCAGCAGTATAAGGACAGGGCTTGAAAAACTGTTTTTT,CASSIRTGLEKLFF